The 6 T cell receptor beta chains presented below share a single source sample, sequenced in a study of blood T cell repertoires in COVID-19. Libraries were prepared by immunoSEQ multiplex PCR; TCRdb keeps only in-frame clonotypes and omits some of them. Of under 150,000 clones listed, more than 70% are singletons. Sequenced material: peripheral blood. The receptor source for this set is a woman aged 70-85 years who had recovered from COVID-19.

This clone was counted a single time. The V and J genes are TRBV11-3 and TRBJ2-7; the D gene is possibly TRBD2 (6 bases). The V end lost 5 bases, the J end lost 0 bases, and 14 bases lay between the germline ends. Germline lookup yields CDR1 SGHNT and CDR2 YENEEA. CDR3 length: 15 amino acids. The CDR3 region has the DNA TGTGCCAGCAGCCCCGGGAGTTCGGCCTCCTACGAGCAGTACTTC. Translating gives CASSPGSSASYEQYF.

The rearrangement joins TRBV7-9 to TRBJ1-2, with D possibly TRBD1 on 5 matching bases. Germline CDR1 SEHNR, CDR2 FQNEAQ (reference sequence). This CDR3 comprises 12 residues. Trimming removed 5 bases from V and 6 bases from J, with 10 bases in between. The CDR3: CASSPGGDGYTF. CDR3 in DNA: TGTGCCAGCAGCCCCGGGGGGGATGGCTACACCTTC.

This chain links TRBV9 with TRBJ1-1; a weak D match, TRBD1 (5 bases). V shed 5 bases and J shed 7 bases, with 21 bases lying between them. Germline V gene data show CDR1 as SGDLS and CDR2 as YYNGEE. The CDR3 extends over 15 amino acids. In nucleotides, the CDR3 is TGTGCCAGCAGTGGGGGGGGGACCCTGCAAAATGAAGCTTTCTTT. Translation: CASSGGGTLQNEAFF.

This clone was found a few times. The chain combines TRBV9 with TRBJ1-1; 7 bases map to TRBD1. There are 14 residues in the CDR3. Germline V gives CDR1 SGDLS, CDR2 YYNGEE. Trimming at V came to 0 bases and at J to 11 bases, leaving 10 bases not matched to a gene. This CDR3 is CASSVVPAGTEAFF. CDR3 bases: TGTGCCAGCAGCGTAGTCCCAGCTGGGACAGAGGCTTTCTTT.

This clone was recorded only once. This chain connects TRBV29-1 to TRBJ1-1; a weak D match, TRBD1 (5 bases). Germline V gives CDR1 SQVTM, CDR2 ANQGSEA. The V end was cut by 5 bases, the J end by 1 base, with 14 bases between. CDR3 length equals 14 residues. DNA for the CDR3: TGCAGCGTTCTCCCCAGGGTGGGGAACACTGAAGCTTTCTTT. This codes for CSVLPRVGNTEAFF.

J is TRBJ2-7 and V is TRBV28; 9 bases match TRBD1. The CDR3 extends over 14 amino acids. The germline V gene encodes CDR1 MDHEN and CDR2 SYDVKM. V lost 6 bases and J lost 2; bases outside the gene matches: 5. CDR3 sequence: CASRRGQGAYEQYF. The CDR3 coding sequence is TGTGCCAGCAGGAGGGGACAGGGTGCCTACGAGCAGTACTTC.